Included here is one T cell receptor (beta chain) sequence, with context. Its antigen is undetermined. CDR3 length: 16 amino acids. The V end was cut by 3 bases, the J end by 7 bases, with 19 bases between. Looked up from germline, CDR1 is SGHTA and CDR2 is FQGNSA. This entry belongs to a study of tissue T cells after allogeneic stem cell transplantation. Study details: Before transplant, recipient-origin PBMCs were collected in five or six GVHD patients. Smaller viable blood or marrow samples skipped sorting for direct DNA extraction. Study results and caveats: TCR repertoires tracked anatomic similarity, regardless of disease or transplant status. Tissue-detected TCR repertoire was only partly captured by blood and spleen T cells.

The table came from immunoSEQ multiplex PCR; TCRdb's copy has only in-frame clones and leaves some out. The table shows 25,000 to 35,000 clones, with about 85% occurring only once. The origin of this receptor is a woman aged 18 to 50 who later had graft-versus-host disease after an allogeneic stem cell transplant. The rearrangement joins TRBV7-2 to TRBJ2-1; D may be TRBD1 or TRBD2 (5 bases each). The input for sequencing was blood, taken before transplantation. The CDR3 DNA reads TGTGCCAGCAGCTTCGGCCCCGGGGCCACTTGGAATGAGCAGTTCTTC. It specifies CASSFGPGATWNEQFF.